A single sample is the source of the 30 T cell receptor beta chains below, sequenced in a study of identical twins. TCRdb independently ran MiXCR on the 5' RACE reads; one entry per CDR3 protein. The sample gives hundreds of thousands of distinct CDR3 sequences, roughly 20% of which show up once; under 15% is in the top ten. The same sample was also studied in work on T cells expressing NK-cell markers.

The material sequenced was PBMCs. The source is a woman between 18 and 30 years old in good health.

This clonotype has just a few counts. The chain recombines TRBV7-9 with TRBJ2-5; no firm D call. The CDR3 is made up of 12 amino acids. The V and J ends lost 3 bases and 5 bases respectively, with 7 bases between them. Germline CDR1 SEHNR, CDR2 FQNEAQ (reference sequence). The CDR3 nucleotides read TGTGCCAGCAGCTTTGAGGCGGAGACCCAGTACTTC. Its protein is CASSFEAETQYF.

This clonotype was counted a single time. The chain couples TRBV12-3 or TRBV12-4 to TRBJ2-3; TRBD2 matches 7 bases. The CDR3 consists of 16 residues. The ends lost 5 bases at V and 6 bases at J; junction bases unmatched: 14. The CDR3 is CASSPRDSGRGDTQYF. The CDR3 DNA sequence: TGTGCCAGCAGTCCCCGGGACTCGGGGCGGGGGGATACGCAGTATTTT.

This clonotype was observed a few times. The CDR3 DNA sequence: TGCAGCGTGTCCGGGACAGGGGACTATGGCTACACCTTC. It encodes CSVSGTGDYGYTF. V is TRBV29-1 and J is TRBJ1-2, with 10 bases matching TRBD1. CDR3 length: 13 residues. Losses at the gene ends were 6 bases for V and 3 bases for J; bases not matched to a gene: 4. Germline loops: CDR1 SQVTM, CDR2 ANQGSEA.

The chain uses TRBV27 and TRBJ2-7, with unresolved D. Trimming shortened V by 3 bases and J by 3 bases, and 12 bases separated the two germline ends. From germline, CDR1 is MNHEY and CDR2 SMNVEV (reference sequence). This CDR3 is built from 14 residues. Here the CDR3 DNA reads TGTGCCAGCAGTTTTGGCGAACGACACTACGAGCAGTACTTC. Amino acids: CASSFGERHYEQYF.

The chain has TRBV7-9 and TRBJ2-7; D may be TRBD2 (6 bases). The CDR3 covers 14 residues. The V gene lost 1 base and the J gene lost 7 bases, with 14 bases spanning the gap. Looked up from germline, CDR1 is SEHNR and CDR2 is FQNEAQ (reference sequence). CDR3 DNA sequence: TGTGCCAGCAGCTTAGAGCTCACTAGCCCTGAGCAGTACTTC. Its protein is CASSLELTSPEQYF.

In this sample, this clonotype turned up many times. The chain is built from TRBV21-1 and TRBJ1-1; TRBD1, the table's D call, lacks a check against the DNA. TRBV21-1 is flagged as a pseudogene. CDR3 length equals 18 residues. The CDR3 DNA follows: TGTGCCAGCAGCACCCAGCCGACAGAGATGGGATGTCCGGCTGAAGCTTTCTTT. This gives the protein CASSTQPTEMGCPAEAFF.

The chain recombines TRBV12-3 or TRBV12-4 with TRBJ1-2, with a tentative D call TRBD1 (6 bases). V lost 6 bases and J 3 bases, leaving 17 bases between the germline ends. The CDR3 is 15 amino acids. The CDR3 sequence is CASRKTGQSYYGYTF. In DNA form, the CDR3 reads TGTGCCAGCAGGAAGACCGGACAGAGTTACTATGGCTACACCTTC.

This clonotype was observed many times. The gene calls are TRBV9 and TRBJ1-2; 8 bases map to TRBD1. The ends lost 0 bases at V and 4 bases at J; junction bases unmatched: 8. Germline V gene data show CDR1 as SGDLS and CDR2 as YYNGEE. The CDR3 runs 16 residues. CDR3 coding DNA: TGTGCCAGCAGCGTAGCCAACGGACAGGGAGCCTATGGCTACACCTTC. It specifies CASSVANGQGAYGYTF.

This clonotype was observed a handful of times. The chain is built from TRBV7-8 and TRBJ2-5, with 9 positions matching TRBD2. The V gene end was trimmed by 1 base and the J gene end by 5 bases; junction bases not matched to a gene: 5. CDR1 is SGHVS and CDR2 is FQNEAQ in the germline V gene. The CDR3 runs to 15 residues. The CDR3 loop is CASSLVASGMETQYF. CDR3 nucleotide sequence: TGTGCCAGCAGCTTAGTTGCTAGCGGGATGGAGACCCAGTACTTC.

The chain carries TRBV4-3 and TRBJ2-1, with 12 nucleotides matching TRBD2. Germline CDR1 and CDR2: LGHNA and YSLEER. The CDR3 is made up of 18 amino acids. V was clipped by 0 bases and J by 8 bases; unmatched bases: 11. The CDR3 loop is CASSQDRASGRAEDEQFF. CDR3 sequence (DNA): TGCGCCAGCAGCCAAGATCGAGCTAGCGGGAGGGCCGAGGATGAGCAGTTCTTC.

The sample holds a few counts of this clonotype. This sequence joins TRBV20-1 and TRBJ2-5; the D gene is possibly TRBD1 (6 bases). V lost 6 bases, J lost 5 bases, and 16 bases lay in between. The CDR3 has 13 residues. Germline V gives CDR1 DFQATT, CDR2 SNEGSKA (reference sequence). CDR3 in DNA: TGCAGTGCCCGGGACATCTTCGGGGAGACCCAGTACTTC. Encoded protein: CSARDIFGETQYF.

The chain uses TRBV20-1 and TRBJ2-1; D is perhaps TRBD2 (6 bases). CDR1 DFQATT and CDR2 SNEGSKA come from the germline V gene (reference sequence). The CDR3 loop spans 16 amino acids. V lost 0 bases, J lost 0 bases, and 12 bases lay in between. For the CDR3, the DNA is TGCAGTGCTAGAGATCGAACGGGGGTCTCCTACAATGAGCAGTTCTTC. This translates into CSARDRTGVSYNEQFF.

The chain links TRBV2 to TRBJ2-5; no firm D call. The CDR3 consists of 11 residues. With 7 bases removed from V and 3 bases from J, the gap between germline ends came to 6 bases. Per germline, CDR1 SNHLY and CDR2 FYNNEI. The CDR3 spells CASKHEETQYF. The CDR3 DNA reads as TGTGCCAGCAAGCACGAAGAGACCCAGTACTTC.

This clonotype was seen a handful of times. The chain links TRBV27 to TRBJ2-7; 7 bases map to TRBD2. The CDR3 length is 14 residues. Per germline, CDR1 MNHEY and CDR2 SMNVEV (reference sequence). V was clipped by 4 bases and J by 4 bases; unmatched bases: 7. The CDR3 here is CASSSRTRRYEQYF. CDR3 DNA sequence: TGTGCCAGCAGTTCCCGGACTAGACGGTACGAGCAGTACTTC.

A few counts support this clonotype. The J gene is TRBJ1-1, the V gene TRBV10-2; D unclear. The CDR3 has 14 residues. CDR1 is WSHSY and CDR2 is SAAADI in the germline V gene. V shed 3 bases and J shed 2 bases, with 10 bases lying between them. The chain's CDR3 is CASSEVGLNTEAFF. Here the CDR3 DNA reads TGCGCCAGCAGTGAAGTGGGTCTTAACACTGAAGCTTTCTTT.

This clonotype has more than one count but fewer than ten. The chain has TRBV29-1 and TRBJ2-3; D is unresolved. Trimming took off 6 bases at V and 5 bases at J, with 15 bases between the two ends. The CDR3 extends over 13 amino acids. Germline-derived CDR1 and CDR2 are SQVTM and ANQGSEA. The DNA of the CDR3 is TGCAGCGTCCAACACGAAGCCGGAGATACGCAGTATTTT. Translated, it gives CSVQHEAGDTQYF.

The chain recombines TRBV29-1 with TRBJ2-1; D is perhaps TRBD2 (6 bases). Per germline, CDR1 SQVTM and CDR2 ANQGSEA. CDR3 length: 12 amino acids. The V end lost 4 bases, the J end lost 6 bases, and 10 bases lay between the germline ends. The CDR3 DNA is TGCAGCGTTGTACGGGGGACCAATGAGCAGTTCTTC. It encodes CSVVRGTNEQFF.

This clonotype was observed a few times. The rearrangement uses TRBV29-1 and TRBJ1-1; D gene ambiguous. The CDR3 spans 13 residues. Germline V CDR1 and CDR2: SQVTM, ANQGSEA. Trimming removed 6 bases from V and 2 bases from J, with 13 bases in between. CDR3 sequence: CSVSADANTEAFF. The CDR3 region has the DNA TGCAGCGTGTCAGCCGACGCTAACACTGAAGCTTTCTTT.

The V call is TRBV6-2 or TRBV6-3, the J call TRBJ2-7; D may be TRBD1 (6 bases). The germline V gene has CDR1 MNHEY and CDR2 SVGEGT. V was trimmed by 8 bases and J by 4 bases, leaving 33 bases between them. This CDR3 has 19 amino acids. The CDR3 region is CASRGIVKQGHHTPYEQYF. In DNA form, the CDR3 reads TGTGCCAGCCGGGGTATCGTAAAACAGGGACACCATACCCCTTACGAGCAGTACTTC.

This chain links TRBV3-1 with TRBJ1-2, with D perhaps TRBD1 (5 bases). The V end was cut by 4 bases, the J end by 6 bases, with 21 bases between. The CDR3 loop spans 16 amino acids. Germline V gene data show CDR1 as LGHDT and CDR2 as YNNKEL (reference sequence). CDR3 protein: CASSRRDSSYRNGYTF. CDR3 nucleotides: TGTGCCAGCAGCCGACGGGACTCCTCATACCGGAATGGCTACACCTTC.

A few counts support this clonotype. V gene TRBV5-1 combines with J gene TRBJ1-2; TRBD1 aligns across 9 bases. The CDR3 contains 14 residues. The germline V gene has CDR1 SGHRS and CDR2 YFSETQ. J gave up 4 bases and V 3 bases, and 4 bases lay outside the gene matches. CDR3 sequence (DNA): TGCGCCAGCAGCTCCGGGACAGGGACCTATGGCTACACCTTC. Translated: CASSSGTGTYGYTF.

This clonotype was recorded a few times. This chain joins TRBV7-9 and TRBJ2-3; D remains ambiguous. The CDR3 is 12 amino acids. V was clipped by 5 bases and J by 6 bases, with 9 bases between them. Looked up from germline, CDR1 is SEHNR and CDR2 is FQNEAQ (reference sequence). CDR3 DNA: TGTGCCAGCAGCCCAACTCCGGATACGCAGTATTTT. Translation: CASSPTPDTQYF.

The rearrangement uses TRBV2 and TRBJ2-3; 7 positions agree with TRBD1. The CDR3 loop spans 14 amino acids. The germline V gene encodes CDR1 SNHLY and CDR2 FYNNEI. V dropped 4 bases and J dropped 3; count of bases not matched to a gene: 4. The CDR3 coding sequence is TGTGCCAGCAGTGGGTACAGGGGAACAGATACGCAGTATTTT. Its protein product is CASSGYRGTDTQYF.

This clonotype was picked up a small number of times. This chain links TRBV7-9 with TRBJ2-1; possibly TRBD2 for D (8 bases). The germline V gene encodes CDR1 SEHNR and CDR2 FQNEAQ (reference sequence). V was pared by 4 bases and J by 9 bases, with 19 bases between. This CDR3 is 15 amino acids long. The CDR3 DNA sequence: TGTGCCAGCAGCTCCGGGACTAGTCAGGGGGGTGAGCAGTTCTTC. Residues: CASSSGTSQGGEQFF.

This chain connects TRBV9 to TRBJ2-3, with D perhaps being TRBD1 or TRBD2 (5 bases each). The CDR3 spans 18 residues. The germline gives CDR1 SGDLS, CDR2 YYNGEE. The ends were cut back, 1 base at V and 0 bases at J, with 18 bases in the middle. CDR3 nucleotide sequence: TGTGCCAGCAGCGTACGGGGCGGTTTTGTTCCTAGCACAGATACGCAGTATTTT. Protein: CASSVRGGFVPSTDTQYF.

J is TRBJ2-7 and V is TRBV5-1; D may be TRBD2 (5 bases). V gave up 5 bases and J gave up 0 bases, with 12 bases separating them. Germline loops: CDR1 SGHRS, CDR2 YFSETQ. This CDR3 is built from 14 residues. The CDR3 nucleotides are TGCGCCAGCAGTCGGGAACAGAGCTCCTACGAGCAGTACTTC. Protein product: CASSREQSSYEQYF. Filled out from reference TRBV5-1 and TRBJ2-7, the complete variable domain reads KAGVTQTPRYLIKTRGQQVTLSCSPISGHRSVSWYQQTPGQGLQFLFEYFSETQRNKGNFPGRFSGRQFSNSRSEMNVSTLELGDSALYLCASSREQSSYEQYFGPGTRLTVT.

The chain recombines TRBV29-1 with TRBJ2-7; TRBD2 is a possible D gene (6 bases). Germline V lookup: CDR1 SQVTM, CDR2 ANQGSEA. Trimming removed 5 bases at V and 0 bases at J, with 17 bases between. CDR3 length equals 15 residues. This CDR3 is CSVQTFGGDSYEQYF. The CDR3 DNA is TGCAGCGTTCAAACCTTTGGCGGGGACTCCTACGAGCAGTACTTC.

J is TRBJ2-7 and V is TRBV3-1; the match to TRBD2 covers 9 bases. V lost 4 bases to trimming and J lost 0 bases; unmatched junction nucleotides: 4. Germline CDR1 and CDR2: LGHDT and YNNKEL (reference sequence). The CDR3 loop spans 15 amino acids. CDR3 sequence: CASSPASGISYEQYF. The CDR3, as DNA: TGTGCCAGCAGCCCCGCTAGCGGGATCTCCTACGAGCAGTACTTC.

This clonotype was detected only a few times. This chain connects TRBV12-3 or TRBV12-4 to TRBJ2-6; 8 nucleotides align to TRBD1. With 4 bases clipped from V and 1 base from J, the junction kept 6 bases outside the gene matches. This CDR3 has 17 amino acids. CDR3 sequence reads: CASSWTGTLSGANVLTF. CDR3 DNA: TGTGCCAGCAGTTGGACAGGGACTCTTTCTGGGGCCAACGTCCTGACTTTC.

V usage is TRBV12-3 or TRBV12-4 and J usage is TRBJ2-5; TRBD2 might be the D (5 bases). This CDR3 has 14 amino acids. Trimming took off 5 bases at V and 2 bases at J, with 12 bases between the two ends. The CDR3 nucleotides read TGTGCCAGCAGTCCCTTAACGGGGCAAGAGACCCAGTACTTC. Its protein is CASSPLTGQETQYF.